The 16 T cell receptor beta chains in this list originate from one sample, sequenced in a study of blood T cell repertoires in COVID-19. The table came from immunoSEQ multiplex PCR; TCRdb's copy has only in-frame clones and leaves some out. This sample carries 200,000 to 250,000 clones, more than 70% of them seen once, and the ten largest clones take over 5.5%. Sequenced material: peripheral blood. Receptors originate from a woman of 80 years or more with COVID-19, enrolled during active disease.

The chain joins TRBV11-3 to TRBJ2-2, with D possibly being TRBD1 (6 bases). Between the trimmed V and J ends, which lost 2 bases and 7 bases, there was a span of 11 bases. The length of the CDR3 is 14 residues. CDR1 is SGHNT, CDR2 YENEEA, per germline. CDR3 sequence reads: CASSLQGPVGELFF. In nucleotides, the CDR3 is TGTGCCAGCAGCTTACAGGGGCCGGTCGGGGAGCTGTTTTTT. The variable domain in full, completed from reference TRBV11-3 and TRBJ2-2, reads EAGVVQSPRYKIIEKKQPVAFWCNPISGHNTLYWYLQNLGQGPELLIRYENEEAVDDSQLPKDRFSAERLKGVDSTLKIQPAELGDSAVYLCASSLQGPVGELFFGEGSRLTVL.

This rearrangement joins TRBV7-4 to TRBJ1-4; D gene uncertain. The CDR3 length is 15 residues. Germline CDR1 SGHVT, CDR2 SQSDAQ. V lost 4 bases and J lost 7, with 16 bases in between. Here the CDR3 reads CASSSFRARSEKLFF. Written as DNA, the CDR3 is TGTGCCAGCAGCTCCTTTCGTGCCAGGTCTGAAAAACTGTTTTTT.

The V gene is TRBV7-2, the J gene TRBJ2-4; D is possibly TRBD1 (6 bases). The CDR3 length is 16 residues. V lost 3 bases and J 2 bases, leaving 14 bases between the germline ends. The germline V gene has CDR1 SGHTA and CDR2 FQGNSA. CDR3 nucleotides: TGTGCCAGCAGCTTCAGCGGAGACAGGTCCAAAAACATTCAGTACTTC. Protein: CASSFSGDRSKNIQYF.

DNA for the CDR3: TGCGCCAGCAGACAGGGGGCCGGGTATGAGCAGTACGTC. Encoded protein: CASRQGAGYEQYV. The V and J genes are TRBV10-2 and TRBJ2-7, with 9 bases fitting TRBD1. The germline V gene has CDR1 WSHSY and CDR2 SAAADI. J was trimmed by 7 bases and V by 6 bases; bases with no gene match: 7. The CDR3 is 13 residues long.

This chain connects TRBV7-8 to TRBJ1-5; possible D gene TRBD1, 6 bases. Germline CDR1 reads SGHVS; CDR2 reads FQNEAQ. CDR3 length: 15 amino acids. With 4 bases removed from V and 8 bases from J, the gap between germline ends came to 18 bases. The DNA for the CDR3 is TGTGCCAGCAGCTGGCGGACAGAAAAAGAGGAGCCCCAGCATTTT. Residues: CASSWRTEKEEPQHF.

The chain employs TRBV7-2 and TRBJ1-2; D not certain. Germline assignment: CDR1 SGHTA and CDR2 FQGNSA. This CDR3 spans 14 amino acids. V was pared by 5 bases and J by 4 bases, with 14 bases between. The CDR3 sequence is CASSVTLESYGYTF. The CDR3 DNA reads TGTGCCAGCAGCGTCACACTAGAGTCCTATGGCTACACCTTC.

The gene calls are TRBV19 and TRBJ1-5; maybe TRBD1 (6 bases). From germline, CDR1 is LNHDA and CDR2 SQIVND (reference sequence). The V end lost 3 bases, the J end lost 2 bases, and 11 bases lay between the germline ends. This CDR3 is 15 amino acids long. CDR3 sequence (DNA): TGTGCCAGTAGTATTAGGGGGGGAGGCAATCAGCCCCAGCATTTT. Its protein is CASSIRGGGNQPQHF.

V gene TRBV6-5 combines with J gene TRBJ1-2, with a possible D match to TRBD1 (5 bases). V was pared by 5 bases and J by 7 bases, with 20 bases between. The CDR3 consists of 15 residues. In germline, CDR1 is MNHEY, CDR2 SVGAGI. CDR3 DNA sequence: TGTGCCAGCAGTACTCAGGAGGGCAGGGCCGCTGGCTACACCTTC. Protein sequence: CASSTQEGRAAGYTF.

The CDR3 protein is CAAGGGGPGPQHF. CDR3 DNA: TGTGCCGCTGGCGGGGGAGGCCCTGGGCCCCAGCATTTT. The chain has TRBV24-1 and TRBJ1-5; D is perhaps TRBD1 (5 bases). Germline V gene lookup returns CDR1 KGHDR and CDR2 SFDVKD. Deletions cut 12 bases from V and 9 bases from J, with 20 bases between. This CDR3 spans 13 amino acids.

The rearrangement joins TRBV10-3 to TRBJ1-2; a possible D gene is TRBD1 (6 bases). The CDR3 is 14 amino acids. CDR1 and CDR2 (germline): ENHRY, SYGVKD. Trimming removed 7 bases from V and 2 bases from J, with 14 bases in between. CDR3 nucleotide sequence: TGTGCCATCACCCAGGACAGAGGCAACTATGGCTACACCTTC. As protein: CAITQDRGNYGYTF.

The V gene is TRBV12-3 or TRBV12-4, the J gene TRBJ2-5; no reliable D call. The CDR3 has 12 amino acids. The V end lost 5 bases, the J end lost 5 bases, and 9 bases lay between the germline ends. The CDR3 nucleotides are TGTGCCAGCAGTCGGTCCTTGGAGACCCAGTACTTC. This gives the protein CASSRSLETQYF.

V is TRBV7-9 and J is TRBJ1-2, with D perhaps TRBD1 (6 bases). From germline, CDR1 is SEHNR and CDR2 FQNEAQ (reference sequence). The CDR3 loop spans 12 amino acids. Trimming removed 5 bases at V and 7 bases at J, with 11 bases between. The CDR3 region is CASSQDRIGYTF. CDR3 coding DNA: TGTGCCAGCAGCCAGGACAGAATTGGCTACACCTTC.

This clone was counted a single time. CDR3 DNA: TGTGCCAGCAGCCTAGACAGGGGGAAGGTCAATGAGCAGTTCTTC. Its translation: CASSLDRGKVNEQFF. The chain carries TRBV5-6 and TRBJ2-1; 9 positions match TRBD1. The CDR3 is made up of 15 amino acids. Germline V gives CDR1 SGHDT, CDR2 YYEEEE. Trimming cost V 4 bases and J 6 bases; bases outside gene matches: 8.

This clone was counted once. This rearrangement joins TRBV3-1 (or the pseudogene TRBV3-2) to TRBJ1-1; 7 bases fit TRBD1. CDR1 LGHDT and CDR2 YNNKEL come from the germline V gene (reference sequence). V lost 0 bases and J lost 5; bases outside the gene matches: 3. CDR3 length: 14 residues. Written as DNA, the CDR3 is TGTGCCAGCAGCCAAGAAGGGGGCTGGACTGAAGCTTTCTTT. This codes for CASSQEGGWTEAFF.

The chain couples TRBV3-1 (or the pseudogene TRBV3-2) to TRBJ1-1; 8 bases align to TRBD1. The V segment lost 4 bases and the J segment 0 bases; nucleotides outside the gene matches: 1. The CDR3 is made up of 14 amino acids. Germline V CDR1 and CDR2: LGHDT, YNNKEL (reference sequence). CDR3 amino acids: CASSPQGVNTEAFF. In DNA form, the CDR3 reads TGTGCCAGCAGCCCACAGGGGGTGAACACTGAAGCTTTCTTT.

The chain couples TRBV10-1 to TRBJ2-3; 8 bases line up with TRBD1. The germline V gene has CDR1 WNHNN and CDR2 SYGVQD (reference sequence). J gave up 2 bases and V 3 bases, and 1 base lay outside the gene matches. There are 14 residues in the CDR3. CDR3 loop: CASSDQGATDTQYF. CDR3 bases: TGCGCCAGCAGTGACCAGGGGGCCACAGATACGCAGTATTTT.